The rows below give T cell receptor beta chains drawn from one sample of a study of T cell repertoires in cytomegalovirus infection. What these receptors recognize is not known. In TCRdb, the reads were re-called with MiXCR into one record per CDR3 protein. The sample lists approximately 76,000 distinct CDR3 sequences; more than 20% were seen once. Material: CD8+ T cells from cultured PBMCs, obtained from culture after CMV antigen stimulation. These receptors all come from a human donor in good health (CMV status not recorded). Some clones in this sample may be carry-over from other donors' samples. CDR3s include the opening cysteine and the closing phenylalanine or tryptophan. D genes are given only for firm matches. Clone size is not always given. Where it is, it says once, few, many or a class for expanded clones.

v_call	d_call	clone_size	j_call	cdr3_aa	cdr3_nt
TRBV12-3/TRBV12-4	-	few	TRBJ2-7	CASSLSRYEQYF	TGTGCCAGCAGTTTATCCCGGTACGAGCAGTACTTC
TRBV6-6	TRBD1	few	TRBJ2-7	CASRDTGGLGNEQYF	TGTGCCAGCAGGGATACAGGGGGCTTGGGGAACGAGCAGTACTTC
TRBV7-6	-	few	TRBJ2-2	CASSPAQSTGELFF	TGTGCCAGCAGCCCCGCTCAGAGCACCGGGGAGCTGTTTTTT
TRBV6-6	-	-	TRBJ2-1	CASSWDTGGVDEQFF	TGTGCCAGCAGTTGGGACACAGGGGGGGTCGATGAGCAGTTCTTC
TRBV7-7	-	-	TRBJ2-7	CASSKQQGYEQYF	TGTGCTAGCAGCAAACAACAGGGCTACGAGCAGTACTTC
TRBV20-1	TRBD2	few	TRBJ2-1	CSARIRLAGGPSEQFF	TGCAGTGCTAGGATTCGACTAGCGGGGGGGCCAAGTGAGCAGTTCTTC
TRBV27	-	-	TRBJ2-3	CASRRGGTDTQYF	TGTGCCAGCAGAAGGGGGGGCACAGATACGCAGTATTTT
TRBV9	TRBD1	-	TRBJ1-3	CASSRRDRGEFSGNTIYF	TGTGCCAGCAGTCGCCGGGACAGGGGGGAGTTTTCTGGAAACACCATATATTTT
TRBV4-3	-	few	TRBJ2-5	CASSQIQAQTQYF	TGCGCCAGCAGCCAGATCCAGGCCCAGACCCAGTACTTC
TRBV28	-	many	TRBJ2-1	CASSTTGPGSYNEQFF	TGTGCCAGCAGTACGACTGGACCAGGCTCCTACAATGAGCAGTTCTTC
TRBV12-3/TRBV12-4	-	-	TRBJ2-3	CASSFKGFTDTQYF	TGTGCCAGCAGTTTTAAAGGCTTCACAGATACGCAGTATTTT
TRBV27	-	many	TRBJ2-1	CASVGAYDPSSYNEQFF	TGTGCCAGCGTTGGGGCCTATGACCCGAGCTCCTACAATGAGCAGTTCTTC
TRBV7-9	-	few	TRBJ2-5	CASSYPGYKETQYF	TGTGCCAGCAGCTACCCCGGGTATAAAGAGACCCAGTACTTC
TRBV5-6	TRBD1	few	TRBJ1-1	CASSDTGAPEAFF	TGTGCCAGCAGCGACACAGGGGCTCCTGAAGCTTTCTTT
TRBV12-3/TRBV12-4	TRBD1	many	TRBJ2-1	CASAGQDPTLKQFF	TGTGCCAGCGCGGGACAGGATCCCACCCTCAAGCAGTTCTTC
TRBV2	-	-	TRBJ2-3	CARSPPMGGTDTQYF	TGTGCCAGGTCCCCTCCAATGGGGGGCACAGATACGCAGTATTTT
TRBV5-4	TRBD2	-	TRBJ2-1	CASSLGGGGILDNEQFF	TGTGCCAGCAGCTTGGGTGGCGGGGGAATTCTAGACAATGAGCAGTTCTTC
TRBV7-9	-	many	TRBJ2-3	CASSHGPTDTQYF	TGTGCCAGCAGCCACGGCCCCACAGATACGCAGTATTTT
TRBV7-9	-	-	TRBJ1-5	CASSLAGSSNQPQHF	TGTGCCAGCAGCTTAGCAGGGTCTAGCAATCAGCCCCAGCATTTT
TRBV6-5	-	many	TRBJ1-2	CASSFQGNYGYTF	TGTGCCAGCAGTTTTCAGGGGAACTATGGCTACACCTTC
TRBV11-3	TRBD1	-	TRBJ1-5	CASPKAGTDNQPQHF	TGTGCCAGCCCCAAGGCCGGGACAGACAATCAGCCCCAGCATTTT
TRBV7-3	-	few	TRBJ1-6	CASSSPGEPLHF	TGTGCCAGCAGCTCCCCAGGGGAACCCCTCCACTTT
TRBV4-1	-	-	TRBJ1-1	CASSQSKGGTEAFF	TGTGCCAGCAGCCAAAGCAAGGGGGGGACTGAAGCTTTCTTT
TRBV19	-	few	TRBJ2-2	CASSIGEQGVLSGELFF	TGTGCCAGTAGTATAGGCGAACAGGGAGTTTTATCCGGGGAGCTGTTTTTT
TRBV6-6	-	-	TRBJ1-1	CASSYSAGEAFF	TGTGCCAGCAGTTACTCGGCAGGGGAAGCTTTCTTT
TRBV6-6	TRBD1	-	TRBJ2-7	CATATGSSYEQYF	TGTGCCACCGCGACAGGGTCCTCCTACGAGCAGTACTTC
TRBV7-2	-	many	TRBJ1-5	CASSPRGGAGNQPQHF	TGTGCCAGCAGCCCCCGAGGGGGGGCGGGCAATCAGCCCCAGCATTTT
TRBV13	-	-	TRBJ1-1	CASSPYLNTEAFF	TGTGCCAGCAGCCCCTATTTGAACACTGAAGCTTTCTTT
TRBV7-3	-	-	TRBJ2-3	CASSLTGGPTDTQYF	TGTGCCAGCAGCTTAACGGGGGGCCCCACAGATACGCAGTATTTT
TRBV6-2/TRBV6-3	TRBD2	once	TRBJ2-7	CASSSWTSGGNGEQYF	TGTGCCAGCAGTTCTTGGACTAGCGGGGGGAACGGCGAGCAGTACTTC
TRBV25-1	-	few	TRBJ2-1	CASSDPGMSSYNEQFF	TGTGCCAGCAGTGACCCAGGGATGTCCTCCTACAATGAGCAGTTCTTC
TRBV20-1	TRBD1	-	TRBJ2-7	CSGQDTGAAYEQYF	TGCAGTGGGCAAGATACAGGGGCAGCCTACGAGCAGTACTTC
TRBV4-3	-	-	TRBJ1-4	CASSQEDEKLFF	TGCGCCAGCAGCCAAGAAGACGAAAAACTGTTTTTT
TRBV27	TRBD1	-	TRBJ1-1	CASSSGTGANTEAFF	TGTGCCAGCAGTTCTGGGACAGGGGCAAACACTGAAGCTTTCTTT
TRBV5-6	-	few	TRBJ2-5	CASSLTGLGGETQYF	TGTGCCAGCAGCCTCACAGGGCTAGGGGGAGAGACCCAGTACTTC
TRBV6-6	-	few	TRBJ2-3	CASSYVSRTDTQYF	TGTGCCAGCAGTTACGTATCTCGCACAGATACGCAGTATTTT
TRBV5-6	TRBD1	-	TRBJ1-2	CASSGGTGGYYGYTF	TGTGCCAGCAGCGGAGGGACAGGCGGGTACTATGGCTACACCTTC
TRBV20-1	TRBD1	few	TRBJ2-5	CSARILGQGAEETQYF	TGCAGTGCTAGAATCTTAGGACAGGGGGCTGAAGAGACCCAGTACTTC
TRBV5-1	TRBD2	-	TRBJ2-1	CASSSTSGGASEQFF	TGCGCCAGCAGCTCGACTAGCGGGGGGGCAAGTGAGCAGTTCTTC
TRBV6-2/TRBV6-3	-	few	TRBJ1-6	CASSFNQKGQPIPPLHF	TGTGCCAGCAGTTTCAATCAGAAAGGACAGCCTATTCCACCCCTCCACTTT
TRBV19	-	few	TRBJ1-1	CASSGQTGVTEAFF	TGTGCCAGTAGTGGTCAGACTGGGGTGACTGAAGCTTTCTTT
TRBV6-6	-	-	TRBJ1-1	CASRAEVGGMNTEAFF	TGTGCCAGCAGAGCAGAGGTTGGCGGGATGAACACTGAAGCTTTCTTT
TRBV9	-	few	TRBJ2-2	CASAPPRGWAGELFF	TGTGCCAGCGCCCCACCCCGGGGGTGGGCCGGGGAGCTGTTTTTT
TRBV4-3	TRBD1	-	TRBJ2-1	CASSQGGQGAYEQFF	TGCGCCAGCAGCCAAGGAGGACAGGGGGCTTATGAGCAGTTCTTC
TRBV6-1	-	-	TRBJ2-3	CASSELGSGPRVYYF	TGTGCCAGCAGTGAACTAGGGTCGGGACCTAGGGTTTATTATTTT
TRBV19	-	many	TRBJ1-6	CASSISVSTTPPAMYESPLHF	TGTGCCAGTAGTATATCAGTCTCGACAACCCCCCCTGCGATGTACGAGTCACCCCTCCACTTT
TRBV5-6	-	many	TRBJ1-2	CASSIGTGNYGYTF	TGTGCCAGCAGCATCGGGACGGGTAACTATGGCTACACCTTC
TRBV3-1	TRBD1	many	TRBJ2-1	CASSPGTGGFYNEQFF	TGTGCCAGCAGCCCCGGGACAGGGGGCTTCTACAATGAGCAGTTCTTC
TRBV12-3/TRBV12-4	TRBD1	-	TRBJ1-5	CASSYTGGNQPQHF	TGTGCCAGCAGTTATACAGGGGGCAATCAGCCCCAGCATTTT
TRBV20-1	-	-	TRBJ1-2	CSAQSPNRVGYGYTF	TGCAGTGCTCAAAGCCCAAACAGGGTTGGCTATGGCTACACCTTC
TRBV7-2	-	many	TRBJ1-5	CASSFDPDDSNQPQHF	TGTGCCAGCAGCTTTGATCCGGACGATAGCAATCAGCCCCAGCATTTT
TRBV11-2	TRBD2	many	TRBJ2-7	CASSGSGRAVYEQYF	TGTGCCAGCAGCGGGAGCGGGAGGGCCGTTTACGAGCAGTACTTC
TRBV20-1	-	many	TRBJ1-3	CSASSGELRGNTIYF	TGCAGTGCTAGTAGCGGGGAGCTAAGAGGAAACACCATATATTTT